This T cell receptor (beta chain) derives from a study of CD8 T cells in Susac syndrome. With regard to this clonotype: What it binds is not known.

The diagnostic criteria for definite or probable disease, as recently defined, were met by the patients with Susac syndrome. In contrast to the negatively isolated CD8+ and CD4+ T cells, TEMRA cells were FACS-enriched. Notes on the study in general: The authors found around 17 Susac-specific public clones in total CD8+ repertoires and about 5 in CD8+ TEMRA repertoires.

The CDR3 consists of 13 residues. J was trimmed by 6 bases and V by 10 bases; bases with no gene match: 7. cDNA came from about 0.5 to 1 ug RNA primed by random hexamers. One entry per CDR3 protein results from TCRdb running MiXCR on the immunoSEQ multiplex PCR reads. Seen here are approximately 120,000 distinct CDR3 sequences, just under 95% observed once, and the top ten hold 0.21%. Sequencing was carried out using CD8+ T cells from PBMCs. This receptor was obtained from a human donor with Susac syndrome. This chain joins TRBV12-3 or TRBV12-4 and TRBJ2-4; 9 positions match TRBD1. The chain's CDR3 is CAITPGQGNIQYF. CDR3 coding DNA: TGTGCCATCACACCGGGACAGGGAAACATTCAGTACTTC.